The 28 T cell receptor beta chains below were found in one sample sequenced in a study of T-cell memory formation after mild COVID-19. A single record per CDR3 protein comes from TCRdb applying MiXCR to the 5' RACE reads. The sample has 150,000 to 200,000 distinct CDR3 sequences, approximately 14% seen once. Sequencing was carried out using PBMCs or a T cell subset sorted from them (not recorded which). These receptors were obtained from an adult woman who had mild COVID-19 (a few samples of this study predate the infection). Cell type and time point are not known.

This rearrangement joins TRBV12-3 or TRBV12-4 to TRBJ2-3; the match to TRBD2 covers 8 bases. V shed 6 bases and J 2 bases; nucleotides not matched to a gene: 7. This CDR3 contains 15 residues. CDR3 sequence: CASSPLLADTDTQYF. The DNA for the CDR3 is TGTGCCAGCAGCCCTTTACTAGCGGACACAGATACGCAGTATTTT.

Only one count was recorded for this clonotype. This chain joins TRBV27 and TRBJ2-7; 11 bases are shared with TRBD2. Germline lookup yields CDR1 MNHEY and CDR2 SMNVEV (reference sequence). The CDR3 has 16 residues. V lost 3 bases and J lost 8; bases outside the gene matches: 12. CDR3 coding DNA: TGTGCCAGCAGTTTCGGGACTAGCGGACCCCCTAGAAAGCAGTACTTC. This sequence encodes CASSFGTSGPPRKQYF.

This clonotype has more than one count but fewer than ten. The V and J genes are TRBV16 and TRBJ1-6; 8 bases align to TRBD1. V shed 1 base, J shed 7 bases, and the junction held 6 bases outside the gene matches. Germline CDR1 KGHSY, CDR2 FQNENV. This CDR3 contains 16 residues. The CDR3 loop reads CASSQLGDRINSPLHF. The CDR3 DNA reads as TGTGCCAGCAGCCAATTAGGGGACAGGATAAATTCACCCCTCCACTTT.

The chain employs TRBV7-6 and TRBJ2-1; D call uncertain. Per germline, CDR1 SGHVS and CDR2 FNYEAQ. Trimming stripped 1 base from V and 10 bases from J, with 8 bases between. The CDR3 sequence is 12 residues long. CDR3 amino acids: CASSLDPREQFF. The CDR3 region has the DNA TGTGCCAGCAGCTTAGATCCGAGAGAGCAGTTCTTC. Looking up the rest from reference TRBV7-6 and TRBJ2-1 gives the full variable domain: GAGVSQSPRYKVTKRGQDVALRCDPISGHVSLYWYRQALGQGPEFLTYFNYEAQQDKSGLPNDRFSAERPEGSISTLTIQRTEQRDSAMYRCASSLDPREQFFGPGTRLTVL.

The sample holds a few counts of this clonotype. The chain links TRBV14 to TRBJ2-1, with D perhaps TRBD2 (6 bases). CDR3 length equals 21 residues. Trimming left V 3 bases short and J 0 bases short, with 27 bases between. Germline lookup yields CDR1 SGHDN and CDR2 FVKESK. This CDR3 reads CASSHERFLLVGGISYNEQFF. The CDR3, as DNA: TGTGCCAGCAGCCATGAGAGGTTTCTCTTGGTTGGCGGGATCTCCTACAATGAGCAGTTCTTC.

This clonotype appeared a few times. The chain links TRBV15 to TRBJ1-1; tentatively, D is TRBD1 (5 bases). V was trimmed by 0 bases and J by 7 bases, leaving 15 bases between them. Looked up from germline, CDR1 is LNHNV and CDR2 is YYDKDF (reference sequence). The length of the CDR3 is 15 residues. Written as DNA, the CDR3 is TGTGCCACCAGCAGAGAATCGGGGACCCTGCGTGAAGCTTTCTTT. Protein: CATSRESGTLREAFF.

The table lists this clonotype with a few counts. CDR3 residues: CASRPLRATDSGANVLTF. The DNA of the CDR3 is TGTGCCAGCAGACCCTTGAGGGCAACAGACTCTGGGGCCAACGTCCTGACTTTC. The genes are TRBV2 and TRBJ2-6; possibly TRBD2 for D (5 bases). The V end lost 6 bases, the J end lost 0 bases, and 18 bases lay between the germline ends. Looked up from germline, CDR1 is SNHLY and CDR2 is FYNNEI. The CDR3 consists of 18 residues.

CDR3 coding DNA: TGCGCCAGCAGCTTGGAGAGCACAGATACGCAGTATTTT. The encoded protein is CASSLESTDTQYF. The chain couples TRBV5-1 to TRBJ2-3; D ambiguous. The CDR3 length is 13 residues. V gave up 0 bases and J gave up 0 bases, with 2 bases separating them. Germline-derived CDR1 and CDR2 are SGHRS and YFSETQ. Full variable domain (remainder filled in from reference TRBV5-1 and TRBJ2-3): KAGVTQTPRYLIKTRGQQVTLSCSPISGHRSVSWYQQTPGQGLQFLFEYFSETQRNKGNFPGRFSGRQFSNSRSEMNVSTLELGDSALYLCASSLESTDTQYFGPGTRLTVL.

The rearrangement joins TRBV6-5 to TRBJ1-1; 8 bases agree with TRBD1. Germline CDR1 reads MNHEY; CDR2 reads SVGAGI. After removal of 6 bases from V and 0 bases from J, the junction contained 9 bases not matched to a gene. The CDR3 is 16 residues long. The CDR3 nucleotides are TGTGCCAGCAGCACCGACAGGGGTTACTTGAACACTGAAGCTTTCTTT. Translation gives CASSTDRGYLNTEAFF.

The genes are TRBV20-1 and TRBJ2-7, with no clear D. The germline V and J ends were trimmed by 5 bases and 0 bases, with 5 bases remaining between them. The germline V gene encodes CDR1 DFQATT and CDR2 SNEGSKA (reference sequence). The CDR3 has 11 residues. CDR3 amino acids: CSAQSSYEQYF. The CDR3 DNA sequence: TGCAGTGCTCAGAGCTCCTACGAGCAGTACTTC.

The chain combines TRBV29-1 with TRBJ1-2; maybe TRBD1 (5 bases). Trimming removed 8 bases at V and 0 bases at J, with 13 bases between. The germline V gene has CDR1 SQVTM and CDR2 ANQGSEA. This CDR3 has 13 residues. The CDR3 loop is CSSETDSNYGYTF. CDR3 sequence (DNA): TGCAGCTCAGAGACAGATTCTAACTATGGCTACACCTTC.

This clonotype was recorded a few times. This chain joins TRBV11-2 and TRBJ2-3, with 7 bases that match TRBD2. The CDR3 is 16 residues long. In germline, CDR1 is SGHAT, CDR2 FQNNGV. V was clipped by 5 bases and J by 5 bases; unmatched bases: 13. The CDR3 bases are TGTGCCAGCAGCCCCCTATGGGCGGGGGTGAGAGATACGCAGTATTTT. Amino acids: CASSPLWAGVRDTQYF. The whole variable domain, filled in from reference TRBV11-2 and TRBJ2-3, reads EAGVAQSPRYKIIEKRQSVAFWCNPISGHATLYWYQQILGQGPKLLIQFQNNGVVDDSQLPKDRFSAERLKGVDSTLKIQPAKLEDSAVYLCASSPLWAGVRDTQYFGPGTRLTVL.

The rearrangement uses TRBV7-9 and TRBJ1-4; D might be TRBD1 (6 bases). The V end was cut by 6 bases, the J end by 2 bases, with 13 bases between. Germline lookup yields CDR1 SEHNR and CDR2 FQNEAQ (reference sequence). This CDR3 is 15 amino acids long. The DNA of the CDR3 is TGTGCCAGCAGTATATCGGGGGGCACTAATGAAAAACTGTTTTTT. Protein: CASSISGGTNEKLFF.

The CDR3 DNA sequence: TGTGCCAGCAGTTTATCGCAGCTCGGGGACACTGAAGCTTTCTTT. Amino acids: CASSLSQLGDTEAFF. The chain employs TRBV27 and TRBJ1-1; D ambiguous. This CDR3 spans 15 amino acids. The germline gives CDR1 MNHEY, CDR2 SMNVEV (reference sequence). V dropped 0 bases and J dropped 3 bases, with 11 bases sitting between them.

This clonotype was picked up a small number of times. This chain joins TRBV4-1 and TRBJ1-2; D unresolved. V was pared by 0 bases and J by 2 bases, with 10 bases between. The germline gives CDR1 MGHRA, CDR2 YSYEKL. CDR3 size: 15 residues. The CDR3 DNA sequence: TGCGCCAGCAGCCAAGATTTCCCGCTAAACTATGGCTACACCTTC. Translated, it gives CASSQDFPLNYGYTF.

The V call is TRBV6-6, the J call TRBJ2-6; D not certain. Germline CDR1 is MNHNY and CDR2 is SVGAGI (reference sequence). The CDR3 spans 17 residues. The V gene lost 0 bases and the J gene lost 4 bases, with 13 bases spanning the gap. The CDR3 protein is CASSYSFARAGANVLTF. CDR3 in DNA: TGTGCCAGCAGTTACTCATTTGCAAGGGCCGGGGCCAACGTCCTGACTTTC.

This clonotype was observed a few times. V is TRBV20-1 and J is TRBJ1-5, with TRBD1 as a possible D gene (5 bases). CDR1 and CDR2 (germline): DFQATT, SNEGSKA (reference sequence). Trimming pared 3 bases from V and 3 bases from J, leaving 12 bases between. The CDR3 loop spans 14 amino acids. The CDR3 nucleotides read TGCAGTGCTAGTCGGGGGGATTACAATCAGCCCCAGCATTTT. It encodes CSASRGDYNQPQHF.

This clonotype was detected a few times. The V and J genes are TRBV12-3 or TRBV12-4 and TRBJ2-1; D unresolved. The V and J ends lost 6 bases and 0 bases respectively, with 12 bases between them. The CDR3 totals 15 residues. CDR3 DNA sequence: TGTGCCAGCAGCCTTTTAGGGAACTCCTACAATGAGCAGTTCTTC. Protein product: CASSLLGNSYNEQFF.

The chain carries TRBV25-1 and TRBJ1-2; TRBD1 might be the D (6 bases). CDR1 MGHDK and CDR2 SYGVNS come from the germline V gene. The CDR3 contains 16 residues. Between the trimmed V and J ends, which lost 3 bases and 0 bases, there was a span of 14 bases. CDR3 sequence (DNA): TGTGCCAGCAGTGATTACGACAGGCCAGCTAACTATGGCTACACCTTC. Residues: CASSDYDRPANYGYTF.

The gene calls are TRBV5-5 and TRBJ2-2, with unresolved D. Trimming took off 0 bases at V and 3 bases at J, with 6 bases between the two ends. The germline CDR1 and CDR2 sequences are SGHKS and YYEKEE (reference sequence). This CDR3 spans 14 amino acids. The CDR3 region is CASSLESDTGELFF. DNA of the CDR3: TGTGCCAGCAGCTTGGAGTCGGACACCGGGGAGCTGTTTTTT. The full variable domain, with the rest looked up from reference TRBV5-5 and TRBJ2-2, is DAGVTQSPTHLIKTRGQQVTLRCSPISGHKSVSWYQQVLGQGPQFIFQYYEKEERGRGNFPDRFSARQFPNYSSELNVNALLLGDSALYLCASSLESDTGELFFGEGSRLTVL.

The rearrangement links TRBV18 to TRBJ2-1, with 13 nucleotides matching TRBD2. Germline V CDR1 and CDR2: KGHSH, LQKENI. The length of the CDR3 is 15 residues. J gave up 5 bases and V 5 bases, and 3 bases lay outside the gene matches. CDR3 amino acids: CASSTSGGANNEQFF. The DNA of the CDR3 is TGTGCCAGCTCAACTAGCGGGGGGGCCAACAATGAGCAGTTCTTC.

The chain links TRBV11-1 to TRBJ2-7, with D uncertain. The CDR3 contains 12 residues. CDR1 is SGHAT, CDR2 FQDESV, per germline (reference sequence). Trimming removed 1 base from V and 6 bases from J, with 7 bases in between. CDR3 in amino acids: CASSLDPTEQYF. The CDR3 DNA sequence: TGTGCCAGCAGCTTAGACCCTACCGAGCAGTACTTC. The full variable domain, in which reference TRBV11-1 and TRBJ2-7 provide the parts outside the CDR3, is EAEVAQSPRYKITEKSQAVAFWCDPISGHATLYWYRQILGQGPELLVQFQDESVVDDSQLPKDRFSAERLKGVDSTLKIQPAELGDSAMYLCASSLDPTEQYFGPGTRLTVT.

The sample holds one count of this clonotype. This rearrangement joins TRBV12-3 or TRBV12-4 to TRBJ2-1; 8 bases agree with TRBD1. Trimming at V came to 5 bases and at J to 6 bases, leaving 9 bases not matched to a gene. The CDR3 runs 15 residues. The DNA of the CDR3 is TGTGCCAGCAGTCACACCGGGACAGGCGGCAATGAGCAGTTCTTC. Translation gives CASSHTGTGGNEQFF.

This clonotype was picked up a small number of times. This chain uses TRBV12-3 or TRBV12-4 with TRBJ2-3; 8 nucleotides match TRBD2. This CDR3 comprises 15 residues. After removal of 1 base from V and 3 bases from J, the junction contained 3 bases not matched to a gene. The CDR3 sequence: CASSLGGGRTDTQYF. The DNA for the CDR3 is TGTGCCAGCAGTTTAGGCGGGGGGCGTACAGATACGCAGTATTTT.

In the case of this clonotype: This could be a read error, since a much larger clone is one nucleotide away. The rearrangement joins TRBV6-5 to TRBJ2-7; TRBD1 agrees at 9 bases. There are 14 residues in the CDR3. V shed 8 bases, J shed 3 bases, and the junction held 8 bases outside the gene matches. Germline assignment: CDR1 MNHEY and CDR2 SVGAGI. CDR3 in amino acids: CASRVGTGSYEQYF. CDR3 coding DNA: TGTGCCAGCCGCGTCGGGACAGGGAGCTACGAGCAGTACTTC.

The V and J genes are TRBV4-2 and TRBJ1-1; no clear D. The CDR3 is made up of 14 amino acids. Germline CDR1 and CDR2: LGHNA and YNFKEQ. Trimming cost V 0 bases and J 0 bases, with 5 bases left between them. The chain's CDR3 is CASSQDRMNTEAFF. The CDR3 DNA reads TGTGCCAGCAGCCAAGACAGGATGAACACTGAAGCTTTCTTT.

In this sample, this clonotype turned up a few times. The CDR3 bases are TGTGCCAGTAGTATCGAATCGGGGGTAACCTACGAGCAGTACTTC. Its protein product is CASSIESGVTYEQYF. The V gene is TRBV19, the J gene TRBJ2-7, with D perhaps matching TRBD2 (6 bases). CDR3 size: 15 residues. V gave up 3 bases and J gave up 2 bases, with 14 bases separating them. CDR1 LNHDA and CDR2 SQIVND come from the germline V gene (reference sequence).

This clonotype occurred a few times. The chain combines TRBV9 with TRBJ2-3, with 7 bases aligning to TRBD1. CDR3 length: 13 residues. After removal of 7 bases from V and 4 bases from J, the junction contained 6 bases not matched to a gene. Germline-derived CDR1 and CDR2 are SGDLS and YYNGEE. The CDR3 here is CASSTGPPDTQYF. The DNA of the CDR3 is TGTGCCAGCTCGACAGGGCCCCCAGATACGCAGTATTTT.